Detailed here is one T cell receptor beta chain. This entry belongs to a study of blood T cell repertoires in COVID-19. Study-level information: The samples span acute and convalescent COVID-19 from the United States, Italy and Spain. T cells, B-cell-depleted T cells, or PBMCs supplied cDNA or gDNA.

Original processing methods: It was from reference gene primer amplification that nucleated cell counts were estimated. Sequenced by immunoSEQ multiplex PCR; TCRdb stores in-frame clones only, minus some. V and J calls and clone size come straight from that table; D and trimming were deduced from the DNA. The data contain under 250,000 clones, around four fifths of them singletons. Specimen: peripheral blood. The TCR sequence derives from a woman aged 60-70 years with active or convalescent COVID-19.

Here the CDR3 reads CASSPDATGVETQYF. The DNA of the CDR3 is TGTGCCAGCAGCCCCGACGCGACAGGGGTGGAGACCCAGTACTTC. This chain uses TRBV7-9 with TRBJ2-5, with 8 positions matching TRBD1. The V gene's germline CDR1 is SEHNR and CDR2 FQNEAQ (reference sequence). The V and J ends lost 5 bases and 5 bases, in that order; junction bases with no gene match: 10. This CDR3 spans 15 amino acids.